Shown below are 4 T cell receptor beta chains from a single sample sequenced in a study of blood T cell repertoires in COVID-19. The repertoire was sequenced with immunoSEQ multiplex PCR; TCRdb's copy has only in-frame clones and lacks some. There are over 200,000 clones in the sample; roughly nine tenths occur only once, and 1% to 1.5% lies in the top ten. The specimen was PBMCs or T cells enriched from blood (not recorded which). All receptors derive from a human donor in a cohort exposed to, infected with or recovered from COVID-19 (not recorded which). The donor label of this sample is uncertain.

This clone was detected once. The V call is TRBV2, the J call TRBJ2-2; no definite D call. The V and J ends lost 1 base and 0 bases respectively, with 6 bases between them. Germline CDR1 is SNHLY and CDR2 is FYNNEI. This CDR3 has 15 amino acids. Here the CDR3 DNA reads TGTGCCAGCAGTGAAGGGCCAGCGAACACCGGGGAGCTGTTTTTT. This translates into CASSEGPANTGELFF.

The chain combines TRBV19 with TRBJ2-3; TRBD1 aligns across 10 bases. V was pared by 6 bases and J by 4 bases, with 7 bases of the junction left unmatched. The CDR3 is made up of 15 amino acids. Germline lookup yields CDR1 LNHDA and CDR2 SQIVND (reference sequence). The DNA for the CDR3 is TGTGCCAGTAGACAGACAGGGGGCGGATCAGATACGCAGTATTTT. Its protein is CASRQTGGGSDTQYF.

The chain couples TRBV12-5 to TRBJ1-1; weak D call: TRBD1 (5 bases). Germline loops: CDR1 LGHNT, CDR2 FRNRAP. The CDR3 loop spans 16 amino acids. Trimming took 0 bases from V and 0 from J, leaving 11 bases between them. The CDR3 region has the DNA TGTGCTAGTGGTTTGGTCTCAGGGTTTGTGAACACTGAAGCTTTCTTT. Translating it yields CASGLVSGFVNTEAFF.

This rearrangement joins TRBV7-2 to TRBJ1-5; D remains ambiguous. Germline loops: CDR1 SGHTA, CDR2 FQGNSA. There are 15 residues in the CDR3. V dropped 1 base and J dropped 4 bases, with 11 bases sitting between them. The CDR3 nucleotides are TGTGCCAGCAGCTTAGGAGGGATGAGAAATCAGCCCCAGCATTTT. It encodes CASSLGGMRNQPQHF.